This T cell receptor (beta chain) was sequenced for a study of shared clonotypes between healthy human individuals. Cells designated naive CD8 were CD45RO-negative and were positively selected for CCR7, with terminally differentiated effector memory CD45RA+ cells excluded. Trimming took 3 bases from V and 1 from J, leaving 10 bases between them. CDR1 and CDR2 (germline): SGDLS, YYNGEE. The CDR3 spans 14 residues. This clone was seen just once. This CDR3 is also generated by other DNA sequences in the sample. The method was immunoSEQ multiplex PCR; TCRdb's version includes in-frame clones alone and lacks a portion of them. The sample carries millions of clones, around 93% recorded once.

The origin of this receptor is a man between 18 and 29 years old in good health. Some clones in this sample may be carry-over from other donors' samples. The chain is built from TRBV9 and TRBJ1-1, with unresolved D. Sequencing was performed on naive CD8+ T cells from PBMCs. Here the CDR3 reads CASSAGRRNTEAFF. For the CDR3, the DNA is TGTGCCAGCAGCGCCGGACGTAGGAACACTGAAGCTTTCTTT.